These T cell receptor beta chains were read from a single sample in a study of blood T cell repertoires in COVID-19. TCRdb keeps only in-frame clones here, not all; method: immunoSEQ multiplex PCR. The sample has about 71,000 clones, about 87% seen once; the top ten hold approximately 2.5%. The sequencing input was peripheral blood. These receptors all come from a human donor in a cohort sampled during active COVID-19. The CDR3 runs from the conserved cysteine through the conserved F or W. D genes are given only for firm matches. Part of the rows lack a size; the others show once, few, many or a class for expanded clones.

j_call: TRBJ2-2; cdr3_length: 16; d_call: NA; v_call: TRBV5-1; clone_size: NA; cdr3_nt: TGCGCCAGCAGCTTGGAGGGGGGGCCTAGGTCCGGGGAGCTGTTTTTT; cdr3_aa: CASSLEGGPRSGELFF
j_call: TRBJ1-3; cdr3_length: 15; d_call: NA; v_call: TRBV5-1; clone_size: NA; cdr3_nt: TGCGCCAGCAGCTCCTCTACAGGGTCTGGAAACACCATATATTTT; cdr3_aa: CASSSSTGSGNTIYF
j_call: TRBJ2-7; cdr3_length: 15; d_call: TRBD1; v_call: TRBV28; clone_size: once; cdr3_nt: TGTGCCAGCAGCCCCTCCTCGACAGGGCCCTACGAGCAGTACTTC; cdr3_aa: CASSPSSTGPYEQYF
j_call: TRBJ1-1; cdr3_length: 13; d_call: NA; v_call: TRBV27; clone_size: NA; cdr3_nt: TGTGCCAGCAGGCCCCAACAGGGCACTGAAGCTTTCTTT; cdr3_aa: CASRPQQGTEAFF
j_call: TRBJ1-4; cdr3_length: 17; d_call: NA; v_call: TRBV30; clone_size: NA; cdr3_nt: TGTGCCTGGAGCTTACAGGGCGTCTCCCCCCTTGGGGAAAAACTGTTTTTT; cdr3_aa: CAWSLQGVSPLGEKLFF
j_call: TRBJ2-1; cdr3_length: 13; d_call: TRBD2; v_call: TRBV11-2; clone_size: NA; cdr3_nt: TGTGCCAGCAGCTTAGATCGTAGCGGGAAGCAGTTCTTC; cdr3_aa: CASSLDRSGKQFF
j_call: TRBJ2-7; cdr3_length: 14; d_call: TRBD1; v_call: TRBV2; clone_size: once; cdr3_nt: TGTGCCAGCAGTGAAGGGGACAGACCCTACGAGCAGTACTTC; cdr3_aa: CASSEGDRPYEQYF
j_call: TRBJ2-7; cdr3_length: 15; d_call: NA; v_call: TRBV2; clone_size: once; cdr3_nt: TGTGCCAGCAGTGAAATGGGACTTGACTCCTACGAGCAGTACTTC; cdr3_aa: CASSEMGLDSYEQYF
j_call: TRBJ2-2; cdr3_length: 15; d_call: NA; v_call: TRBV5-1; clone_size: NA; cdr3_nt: TGCGCCAGCAGCTGGGACACCCGGGGCACCGGGGAGCTGTTTTTT; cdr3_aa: CASSWDTRGTGELFF
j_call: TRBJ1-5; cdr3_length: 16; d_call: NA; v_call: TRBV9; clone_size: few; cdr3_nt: TGTGCCAGCAGCTCGGGGGGACCCACTAGCAATCAGCCCCAGCATTTT; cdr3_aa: CASSSGGPTSNQPQHF
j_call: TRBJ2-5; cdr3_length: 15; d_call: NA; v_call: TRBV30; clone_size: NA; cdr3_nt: TGTGCCTCGCAGGAGGGGGCATGGGCTGAAGAGACCCAGTACTTC; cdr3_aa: CASQEGAWAEETQYF
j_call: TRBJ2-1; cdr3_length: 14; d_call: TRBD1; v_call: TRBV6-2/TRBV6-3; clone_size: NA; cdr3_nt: TGTGCCAGCAGCCGGGACAGGGGGAGCGATGAGCAGTTCTTC; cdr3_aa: CASSRDRGSDEQFF
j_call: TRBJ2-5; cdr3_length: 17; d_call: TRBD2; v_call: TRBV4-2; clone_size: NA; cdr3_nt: TGTGCCAGCAGCCAAGGGGGACTAGCGGGAGCAAAAGAGACCCAGTACTTC; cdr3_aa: CASSQGGLAGAKETQYF
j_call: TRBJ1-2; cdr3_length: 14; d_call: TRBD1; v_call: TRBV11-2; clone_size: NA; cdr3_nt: TGTGCCAGCAGCCCACTAGGCAGGGGGCAAGGCTACACCTTC; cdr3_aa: CASSPLGRGQGYTF
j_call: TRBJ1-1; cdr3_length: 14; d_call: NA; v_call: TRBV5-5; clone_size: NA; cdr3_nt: TGTGCCAGCAGCTTGGAGGCAGGTTTACGACAAGCTTTCTTT; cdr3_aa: CASSLEAGLRQAFF
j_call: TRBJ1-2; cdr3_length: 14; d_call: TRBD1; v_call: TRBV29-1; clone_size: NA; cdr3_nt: TGCAGCGTCAAACAGGGGGACAGAGCCTATGGCTACACCTTC; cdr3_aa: CSVKQGDRAYGYTF
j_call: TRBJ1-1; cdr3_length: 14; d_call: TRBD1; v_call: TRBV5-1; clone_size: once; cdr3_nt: TGCGCCAGCAGCTTCCAGGGGGCTGACACTGAAGCTTTCTTT; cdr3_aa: CASSFQGADTEAFF
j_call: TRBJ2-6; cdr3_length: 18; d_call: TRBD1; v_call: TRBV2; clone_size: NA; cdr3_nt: TGTGCCAGCCAGAAGAGGTGGACAGGCAACTCTGGGGCCAACGTCCTGACTTTC; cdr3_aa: CASQKRWTGNSGANVLTF
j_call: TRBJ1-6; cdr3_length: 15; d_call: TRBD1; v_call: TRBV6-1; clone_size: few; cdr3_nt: TGTGCCAGCAGTGATTCAGGGGGAAAAAATTCACCCCTCCACTTT; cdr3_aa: CASSDSGGKNSPLHF
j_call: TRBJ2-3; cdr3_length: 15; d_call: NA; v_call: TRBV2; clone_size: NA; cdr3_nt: TGTGCCAGCAGTGAACAGGGCACGAGCACAGATACGCAGTATTTT; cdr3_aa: CASSEQGTSTDTQYF
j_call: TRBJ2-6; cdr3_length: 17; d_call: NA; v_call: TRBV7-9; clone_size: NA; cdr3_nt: TGTGCCAGCAGCTTAGAGGGGCGCCGCTCTGGGGCCAACGTCCTGACTTTC; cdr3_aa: CASSLEGRRSGANVLTF
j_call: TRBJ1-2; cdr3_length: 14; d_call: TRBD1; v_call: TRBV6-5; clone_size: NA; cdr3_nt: TGTGCCAGCAGTTCGACAGGGGGCTGGTATGGCTACACCTTC; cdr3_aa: CASSSTGGWYGYTF
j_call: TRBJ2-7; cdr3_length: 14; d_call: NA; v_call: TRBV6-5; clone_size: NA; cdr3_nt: TGTGCCAGCAGTTGGACTGATGGGACCTACGAGCAGTACTTC; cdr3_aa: CASSWTDGTYEQYF
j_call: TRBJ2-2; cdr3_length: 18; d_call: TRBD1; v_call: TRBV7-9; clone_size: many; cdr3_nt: TGTGCCAGCAGCTTAGCCTTCTCGACAGGGGGGAACACCGGGGAGCTGTTTTTT; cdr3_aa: CASSLAFSTGGNTGELFF
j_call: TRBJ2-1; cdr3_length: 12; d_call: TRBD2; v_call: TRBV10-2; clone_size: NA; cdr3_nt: TGCGCCAGCCAAGGGACTAGCGTTGAGCAGTTCTTC; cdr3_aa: CASQGTSVEQFF
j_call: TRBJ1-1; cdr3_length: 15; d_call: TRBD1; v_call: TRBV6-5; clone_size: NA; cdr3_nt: TGTGCCAGCAGTTACCAGGGACAGGGGAACACTGAAGCTTTCTTT; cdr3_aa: CASSYQGQGNTEAFF
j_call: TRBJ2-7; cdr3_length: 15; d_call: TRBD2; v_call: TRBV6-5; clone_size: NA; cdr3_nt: TGTGCCAGCAGACGCGGAGGACTAGCCGGGGGAGAGCAGTACTTC; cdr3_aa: CASRRGGLAGGEQYF
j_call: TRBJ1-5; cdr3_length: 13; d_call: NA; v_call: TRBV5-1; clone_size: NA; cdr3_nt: TGCGCCAGCAGCGTTCTATCAGGACAGCCCCAGCATTTT; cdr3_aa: CASSVLSGQPQHF
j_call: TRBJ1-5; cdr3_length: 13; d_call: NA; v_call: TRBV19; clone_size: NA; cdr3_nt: TGTGCCAGTAGTATCGCGGTAAATCAGCCCCAGCATTTT; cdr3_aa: CASSIAVNQPQHF
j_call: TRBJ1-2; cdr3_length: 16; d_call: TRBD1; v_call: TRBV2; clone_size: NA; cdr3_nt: TGTGCCAGCAGTGAAGCGGGTAGCCGGGACAGTCATGGCTACACCTTC; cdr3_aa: CASSEAGSRDSHGYTF
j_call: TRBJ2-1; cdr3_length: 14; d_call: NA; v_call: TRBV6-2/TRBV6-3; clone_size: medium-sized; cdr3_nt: TGTGCCAGCAGTTACTCCGGTTTCGGGAATGAGCAGTTCTTC; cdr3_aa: CASSYSGFGNEQFF
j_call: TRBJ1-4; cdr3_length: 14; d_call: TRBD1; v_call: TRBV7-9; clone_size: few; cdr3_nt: TGTGCCAGCAGTTTCGACAGGGGAAATGAAAAACTGTTTTTT; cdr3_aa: CASSFDRGNEKLFF
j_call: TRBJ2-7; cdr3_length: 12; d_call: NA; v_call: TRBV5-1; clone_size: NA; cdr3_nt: TGCGCCAGCGAACTATCTAACTACGAGCAGTACTTC; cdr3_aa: CASELSNYEQYF
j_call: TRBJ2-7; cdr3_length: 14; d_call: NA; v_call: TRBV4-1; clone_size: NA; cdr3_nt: TGCGCCAGCAGCCAAGACGGCGGGATGTACGAGCAGTACTTC; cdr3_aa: CASSQDGGMYEQYF
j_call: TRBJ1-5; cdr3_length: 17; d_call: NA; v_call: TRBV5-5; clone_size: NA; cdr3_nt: TGTGCCAGCAGCCGAGCGGGACCCTCTTCCCTAAATCAGCCCCAGCATTTT; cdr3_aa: CASSRAGPSSLNQPQHF
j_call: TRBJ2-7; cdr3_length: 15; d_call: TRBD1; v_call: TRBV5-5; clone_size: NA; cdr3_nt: TGTGCCAGCAGCTCGGGACAGGGCATTTCCTACGAGCAGTACTTC; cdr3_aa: CASSSGQGISYEQYF
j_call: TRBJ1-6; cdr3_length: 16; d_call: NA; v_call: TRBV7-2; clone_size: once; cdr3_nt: TGTGCCAGCAGCTTAGTCTCCAGGGTGAGAGGTTCACCCCTCCACTTT; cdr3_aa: CASSLVSRVRGSPLHF
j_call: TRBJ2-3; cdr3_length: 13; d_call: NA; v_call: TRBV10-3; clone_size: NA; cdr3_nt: TGTGCCATCAGTGAGGGGGGGACAGATACGCAGTATTTT; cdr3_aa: CAISEGGTDTQYF
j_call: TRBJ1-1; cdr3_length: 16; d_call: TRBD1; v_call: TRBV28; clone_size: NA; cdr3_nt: TGTGCCAGCAGTTTAACGACAGGGGCCCGGAACACTGAAGCTTTCTTT; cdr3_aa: CASSLTTGARNTEAFF
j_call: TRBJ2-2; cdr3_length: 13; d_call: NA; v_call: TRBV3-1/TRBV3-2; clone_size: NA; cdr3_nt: TGTGCCAGCAGCCCCCGGACTGACGGGGAGCTGTTTTTT; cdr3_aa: CASSPRTDGELFF
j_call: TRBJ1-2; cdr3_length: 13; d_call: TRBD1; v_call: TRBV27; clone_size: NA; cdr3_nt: TGTGCCAGCAGTTTACTGACAGGGGATGGCTACACCTTC; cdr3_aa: CASSLLTGDGYTF
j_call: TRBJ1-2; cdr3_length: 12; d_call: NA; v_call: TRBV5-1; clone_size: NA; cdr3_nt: TGCGCCAGCAGCTTGGAGCCGGGAGGCTACACCTTC; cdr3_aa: CASSLEPGGYTF
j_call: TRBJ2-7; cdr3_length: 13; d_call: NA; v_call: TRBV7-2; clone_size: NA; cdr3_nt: TGTGCCAGCAGGTACAGGGACCCCTACGAGCAGTACTTC; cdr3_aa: CASRYRDPYEQYF
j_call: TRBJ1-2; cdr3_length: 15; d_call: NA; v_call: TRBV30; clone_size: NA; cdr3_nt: TGTGCCTGGAGTGTCTTTCTAGGAACTAACTATGGCTACACCTTC; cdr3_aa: CAWSVFLGTNYGYTF
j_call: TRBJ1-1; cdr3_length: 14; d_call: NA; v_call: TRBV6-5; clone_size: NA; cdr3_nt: TGTGCCAGCATTCTTATGACAGGTAACACTGAAGCTTTCTTT; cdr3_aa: CASILMTGNTEAFF
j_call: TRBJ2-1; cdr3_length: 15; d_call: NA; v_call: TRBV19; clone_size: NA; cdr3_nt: TGTGCCAGTAGTATCCCGGGAGTTAAGGACAATGAGCAGTTCTTC; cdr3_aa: CASSIPGVKDNEQFF
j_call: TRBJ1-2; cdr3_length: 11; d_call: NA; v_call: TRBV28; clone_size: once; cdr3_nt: TGTGCCAGCAGTTTAAGGGGAGGCTACACCTTC; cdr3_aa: CASSLRGGYTF
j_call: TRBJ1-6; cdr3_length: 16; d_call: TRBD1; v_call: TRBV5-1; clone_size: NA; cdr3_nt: TGCGCCAGCAGCATTGGACAGGGGGCTATTTCGACACCCCTCCACTTT; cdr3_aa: CASSIGQGAISTPLHF